This T cell receptor beta chain was recorded in a study of PD-L1 blockade in urothelial cancer. This clone was seen once. Libraries were prepared by immunoSEQ multiplex PCR; TCRdb keeps only in-frame clonotypes and omits some of them. The sample lists fewer than 90,000 clones, less than 95% occurring once. Time point: peripheral blood 6 weeks after treatment start. This clonotype originated in a woman aged 80 or older with urothelial cancer. The specimen comprised PBMCs, sampled around atezolizumab (anti-PD-L1) treatment.

The DNA for the CDR3 is TGTGCCAGCAGCCTTAGCGTCGCGAACACCGGGGAGCTGTTTTTT. Protein: CASSLSVANTGELFF. The chain carries TRBV11-2 and TRBJ2-2, with a possible D match to TRBD2 (5 bases). Germline-derived CDR1 and CDR2 are SGHAT and FQNNGV. The V end was cut by 5 bases, the J end by 0 bases, with 10 bases between. The CDR3 is 15 residues long.